The 5 T cell receptor beta chains in this list originate from one sample, sequenced in a study of blood T cell repertoires in COVID-19. Method: immunoSEQ multiplex PCR; TCRdb's copy keeps in-frame clones and lacks some. The table has some 150,000 clones, around 85% seen once. The sample comprised peripheral blood. These receptors were taken from a woman older than 75 with acute or convalescent COVID-19.

The rearrangement links TRBV27 to TRBJ2-7; D gene ambiguous. With 5 bases removed from V and 2 bases from J, the gap between germline ends came to 13 bases. Germline values: CDR1 MNHEY, CDR2 SMNVEV (reference sequence). This CDR3 spans 14 amino acids. The CDR3 loop is CASSRLGTPYEQYF. For the CDR3, the DNA is TGTGCCAGCAGTCGACTCGGAACCCCCTACGAGCAGTACTTC.

The chain uses TRBV15 and TRBJ1-1, with D possibly being TRBD1 (6 bases). The V end was cut by 1 base, the J end by 5 bases, with 20 bases between. The CDR3 loop spans 17 amino acids. From germline, CDR1 is LNHNV and CDR2 YYDKDF (reference sequence). In nucleotides, the CDR3 is TGTGCCACCAGCAGAGGGCCCCAGGGGCCACTGGGGACTGAAGCTTTCTTT. Translating it yields CATSRGPQGPLGTEAFF.

The V gene is TRBV7-2, the J gene TRBJ1-2, with 7 bases aligning to TRBD1. Germline V CDR1 and CDR2: SGHTA, FQGNSA. Germline trimming cut 5 bases from V and 4 bases from J; bases unmatched to any gene: 10. This CDR3 is 15 amino acids long. The CDR3 loop is CASSTRQGLTYGYTF. As DNA, the CDR3 is TGTGCCAGCAGCACCAGACAGGGACTCACCTATGGCTACACCTTC.

The chain joins TRBV3-1 (or the pseudogene TRBV3-2) to TRBJ2-2; possibly TRBD2 for D (5 bases). The CDR3 consists of 15 residues. CDR1 LGHDT and CDR2 YNNKEL come from the germline V gene (reference sequence). V was pared by 3 bases and J by 4 bases, with 12 bases between. The DNA of the CDR3 is TGTGCCAGCAGCCAGGCCCCCGGGGTCACCGGGGAGCTGTTTTTT. Amino acids: CASSQAPGVTGELFF.

This clone was picked up a small number of times. This chain uses TRBV14 with TRBJ1-2; no reliable D call. The CDR3 sequence is 18 residues long. The germline CDR1 and CDR2 sequences are SGHDN and FVKESK. With 1 base removed from V and 8 bases from J, the gap between germline ends came to 26 bases. This CDR3 is CASSQAGTLRHMPFGYTF. The DNA of the CDR3 is TGTGCCAGCAGCCAAGCGGGAACACTCAGGCACATGCCCTTCGGCTACACCTTC. Drawing the rest from reference TRBV14 and TRBJ1-2, the complete variable domain is EAGVTQFPSHSVIEKGQTVTLRCDPISGHDNLYWYRRVMGKEIKFLLHFVKESKQDESGMPNNRFLAERTGGTYSTLKVQPAELEDSGVYFCASSQAGTLRHMPFGYTFGSGTRLTVV.